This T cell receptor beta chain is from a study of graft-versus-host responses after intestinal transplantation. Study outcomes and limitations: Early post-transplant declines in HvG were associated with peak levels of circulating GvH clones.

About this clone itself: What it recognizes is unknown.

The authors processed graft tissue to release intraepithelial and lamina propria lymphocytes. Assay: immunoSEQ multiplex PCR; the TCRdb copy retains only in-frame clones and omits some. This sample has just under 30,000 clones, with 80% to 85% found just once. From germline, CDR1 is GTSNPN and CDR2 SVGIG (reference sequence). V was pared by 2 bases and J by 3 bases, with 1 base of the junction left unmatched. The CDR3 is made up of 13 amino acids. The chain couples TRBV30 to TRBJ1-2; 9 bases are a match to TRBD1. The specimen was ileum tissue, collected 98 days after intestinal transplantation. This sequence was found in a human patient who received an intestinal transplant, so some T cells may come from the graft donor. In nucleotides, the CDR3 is TGTGCCTGGAGTCGGGACAGGGACTATGGCTACACCTTC. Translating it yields CAWSRDRDYGYTF. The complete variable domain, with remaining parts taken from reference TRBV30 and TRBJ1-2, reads SQTIHQWPATLVQPVGSPLSLECTVEGTSNPNLYWYRQAAGRGLQLLFYSVGIGQISSEVPQNLSASRPQDRQFILSSKKLLLSDSGFYLCAWSRDRDYGYTFGSGTRLTVV.